One and the same sample provided the 26 T cell receptor beta chains below, sequenced in a study of response to subunit inactivated influenza vaccine. TCRdb reprocessed the RT-PCR reads via MiXCR and lists one record per CDR3 protein. The table lists more than 450,000 distinct CDR3 sequences, 6.5% to 8% of them singletons, with 13% in the top ten. The material sequenced was PBMCs from blood, taken about 24 months after vaccination. The receptors were sampled from a man aged 50 to 75 who received an inactivated influenza vaccine.

This clonotype has just a few counts. The rearrangement links TRBV28 to TRBJ2-3, with D perhaps matching TRBD2 (5 bases). The germline CDR1 and CDR2 sequences are MDHEN and SYDVKM. Trimming removed 6 bases at V and 2 bases at J, with 12 bases between. The CDR3 length is 14 residues. The CDR3 bases are TGTGCCAGCAGACCGGGTCTAGCCACAGATACGCAGTATTTT. Amino acids: CASRPGLATDTQYF.

V and J are TRBV9 and TRBJ2-1; TRBD2 agrees at 9 bases. Germline V gene data show CDR1 as SGDLS and CDR2 as YYNGEE. The CDR3 consists of 15 residues. With V trimmed by 0 bases and J by 9 bases, 7 bases remained unmatched. CDR3 DNA sequence: TGTGCCAGCAGCGTAGCGGCTAGCGGGATACGTGAGCAGTTCTTC. It yields the protein CASSVAASGIREQFF.

In this sample, this clonotype turned up many times. The rearrangement joins TRBV3-1 to TRBJ2-7; the match to TRBD1 covers 8 bases. There are 15 residues in the CDR3. The V and J ends lost 1 base and 3 bases, in that order; junction bases with no gene match: 5. Looked up from germline, CDR1 is LGHDT and CDR2 is YNNKEL (reference sequence). CDR3: CASSQVYGQGYEQYF. CDR3 coding DNA: TGTGCCAGCAGCCAAGTTTACGGACAGGGCTACGAGCAGTACTTC.

In this sample, this clonotype turned up a few times. The chain links TRBV10-3 to TRBJ2-3; 9 positions match TRBD2. This CDR3 is built from 16 residues. The germline CDR1 and CDR2 sequences are ENHRY and SYGVKD. V trimming: 0 bases; J trimming: 1 base; junction bases outside the gene matches: 2. In DNA form, the CDR3 reads TGTGCCATCAGTGAGTCGGCTAGCGGGGGCACAGATACGCAGTATTTT. Amino acids: CAISESASGGTDTQYF.

This clonotype has just a few counts. This chain connects TRBV12-3 or TRBV12-4 to TRBJ1-4, with 11 bases lining up with TRBD1. This CDR3 contains 17 residues. The V segment lost 0 bases and the J segment 4 bases; nucleotides outside the gene matches: 4. The CDR3 here is CASSLAGTGGYNEKLFF. The CDR3 nucleotides read TGTGCCAGCAGTTTAGCCGGGACAGGGGGTTATAATGAAAAACTGTTTTTT.

CDR3 in amino acids: CASSSGQLGLSFEQFF. As DNA, the CDR3 is TGTGCCAGCTCATCCGGACAGCTTGGGCTTTCATTTGAGCAGTTCTTC. This sequence joins TRBV18 and TRBJ2-1; possible D gene TRBD1, 6 bases. V lost 5 bases, J lost 9 bases, and 23 bases lay in between. CDR3 length: 16 residues. Germline CDR1 and CDR2: KGHSH and LQKENI.

This clonotype turned up a few times. V gene TRBV4-3 combines with J gene TRBJ1-1, with 8 nucleotides matching TRBD1. Germline assignment: CDR1 LGHNA and CDR2 YSLEER. The CDR3 contains 14 residues. The junction had 8 bases not matched to a gene; V was cut back by 6 bases and J by 5 bases. The CDR3 sequence is CASSGQGGRTEAFF. CDR3 DNA: TGCGCCAGCAGTGGACAGGGAGGGAGGACTGAAGCTTTCTTT.

This clonotype was counted at least ten times. This rearrangement joins TRBV10-3 to TRBJ1-2, with D tentatively TRBD1 (5 bases). Per germline, CDR1 ENHRY and CDR2 SYGVKD. With 2 bases removed from V and 3 bases from J, the gap between germline ends came to 13 bases. The CDR3 spans 15 residues. The DNA of the CDR3 is TGTGCCATCAGTGAGCCCCACCGGGGCGACTATGGCTACACCTTC. This gives the protein CAISEPHRGDYGYTF.

The table lists this clonotype with many counts. The chain links TRBV3-1 to TRBJ1-3; D ambiguous. Per germline, CDR1 LGHDT and CDR2 YNNKEL (reference sequence). The CDR3 is made up of 16 amino acids. The V gene lost 1 base and the J gene lost 4 bases, with 14 bases spanning the gap. The CDR3 nucleotides are TGTGCCAGCAGCCAAGTACAAGCCACCACCGGAAACACCATATATTTT. As protein: CASSQVQATTGNTIYF.

This clonotype was found a few times. The genes are TRBV7-8 and TRBJ2-3; TRBD1 is a possible D gene (6 bases). The V gene's germline CDR1 is SGHVS and CDR2 FQNEAQ. The CDR3 is 16 residues long. V was trimmed by 5 bases and J by 5 bases, leaving 20 bases between them. CDR3 in amino acids: CASSPDGRGRGDTQYF. The CDR3 coding sequence is TGTGCCAGCAGCCCCGATGGTAGGGGGAGAGGAGATACGCAGTATTTT.

This clonotype was seen at least ten times. The chain has TRBV25-1 and TRBJ1-2, with D possibly being TRBD1 (6 bases). The CDR3 loop spans 12 amino acids. In germline, CDR1 is MGHDK, CDR2 SYGVNS. The V end was cut by 4 bases, the J end by 8 bases, with 11 bases between. The CDR3 nucleotides are TGTGCCAGCAGTGCCACAGGGAGCGGCTACACCTTC. Translating gives CASSATGSGYTF.

This clonotype has a handful of counts. The rearrangement uses TRBV6-4 and TRBJ2-3; 7 bases align to TRBD1. V gave up 3 bases and J gave up 0 bases; unmatched junction bases: 3. Germline lookup yields CDR1 MRHNA and CDR2 SNTAGT. The CDR3 extends over 15 amino acids. The CDR3 here is CASSEGTASTDTQYF. The CDR3 DNA follows: TGTGCCAGCAGTGAAGGGACAGCTAGCACAGATACGCAGTATTTT.

This chain connects TRBV5-1 to TRBJ2-5; D might be TRBD2 (6 bases). Trimming cost V 4 bases and J 4 bases, with 17 bases left between them. Germline assignment: CDR1 SGHRS and CDR2 YFSETQ. The CDR3 is 15 residues long. The CDR3 protein is CASSRPGRMRETQYF. CDR3 nucleotides: TGCGCCAGCAGCAGACCAGGGAGGATGCGAGAGACCCAGTACTTC.

The chain employs TRBV5-1 and TRBJ1-5; 8 positions match TRBD1. V lost 4 bases to trimming and J lost 2 bases; unmatched junction nucleotides: 5. CDR1 SGHRS and CDR2 YFSETQ come from the germline V gene. The CDR3 covers 15 residues. CDR3 region: CASSEQGARNQPQHF. The CDR3 region has the DNA TGCGCCAGCAGCGAGCAGGGGGCTCGCAATCAGCCCCAGCATTTT.

The CDR3 spells CASSWGGTGVHEQFF. CDR3 coding DNA: TGTGCCAGCTCCTGGGGAGGGACCGGGGTCCATGAGCAGTTCTTC. This chain joins TRBV7-6 and TRBJ2-1; 7 nucleotides agree with TRBD2. Trimming took 8 bases from V and 8 from J; bases not matched to a gene: 15. CDR1 SGHVS and CDR2 FNYEAQ come from the germline V gene. The CDR3 spans 15 residues.

The chain carries TRBV20-1 and TRBJ2-1, with 7 bases matching TRBD1. The germline V gene encodes CDR1 DFQATT and CDR2 SNEGSKA (reference sequence). The CDR3 is 14 amino acids. V lost 5 bases, J lost 3 bases, and 7 bases stayed unmatched. CDR3 coding DNA: TGCAGTGCTGAACGACAGGGCTACTACAATGAGCAGTTCTTC. Its protein is CSAERQGYYNEQFF.

This clonotype was observed a few times. This sequence joins TRBV5-1 and TRBJ2-3; perhaps D is TRBD1 or TRBD2 (7 bases each). Germline V gene data show CDR1 as SGHRS and CDR2 as YFSETQ. Trimming cost V 2 bases and J 6 bases, with 25 bases left between them. CDR3 length: 18 amino acids. The CDR3 reads CASSFVSGAKGGWDTQYF. The CDR3 DNA reads TGCGCCAGCAGCTTCGTCAGCGGGGCCAAAGGGGGCTGGGATACGCAGTATTTT.

The chain joins TRBV6-2 or TRBV6-3 to TRBJ2-7, with D unresolved. CDR1 MNHEY and CDR2 SVGEGT come from the germline V gene. The CDR3 length is 15 residues. Between the trimmed V and J ends, which lost 5 bases and 2 bases, there was a span of 16 bases. CDR3 amino acids: CASSRLPVSPYEQYF. The CDR3 nucleotides read TGTGCCAGCAGTAGGCTGCCAGTTTCCCCCTACGAGCAGTACTTC.

There are a few counts of this clonotype. The chain recombines TRBV20-1 with TRBJ1-1; maybe TRBD1 (5 bases). Germline CDR1 reads DFQATT; CDR2 reads SNEGSKA (reference sequence). Trimming left V 1 base short and J 5 bases short, with 14 bases between. This CDR3 comprises 14 residues. CDR3 in amino acids: CSARGEGRGTEAFF. As DNA, the CDR3 is TGCAGTGCTAGAGGAGAGGGACGCGGAACTGAAGCTTTCTTT.

J is TRBJ2-6 and V is TRBV20-1; no clear D. The V end lost 2 bases, the J end lost 0 bases, and 8 bases lay between the germline ends. The CDR3 totals 15 residues. Germline V gives CDR1 DFQATT, CDR2 SNEGSKA (reference sequence). This chain's CDR3 is CSARKGSSGANVLTF. The CDR3 bases are TGCAGTGCTAGAAAGGGCTCCTCTGGGGCCAACGTCCTGACTTTC.

The V gene is TRBV4-3, the J gene TRBJ2-3, with 8 bases lining up with TRBD2. J lost 3 bases, V lost 3 bases, and 14 bases had no gene match. The length of the CDR3 is 18 residues. CDR1 is LGHNA, CDR2 YSLEER, per germline. The CDR3 is CASSHRLYREGLTDTQYF. Here the CDR3 DNA reads TGCGCCAGCAGCCATCGGTTGTACCGGGAGGGCCTGACAGATACGCAGTATTTT.

The CDR3 nucleotides read TGCAGCGTTGAAGATTTGGGGCCCGCCGGCGAGCAGTACTTC. Protein sequence: CSVEDLGPAGEQYF. The chain uses TRBV29-1 and TRBJ2-7, with D possibly being TRBD1 (5 bases). The CDR3 runs 14 residues. Germline CDR1 is SQVTM and CDR2 is ANQGSEA. V dropped 0 bases and J dropped 6 bases, with 15 bases sitting between them.

There are a few counts of this clonotype. The chain has TRBV20-1 and TRBJ2-2; 12 bases are a match to TRBD2. Unmatched junction bases numbered 6, after V lost 3 bases and J lost 7 bases. Germline-derived CDR1 and CDR2 are DFQATT and SNEGSKA (reference sequence). The CDR3 consists of 15 residues. The CDR3 loop is CSASRLAGGNGELFF. CDR3 coding DNA: TGCAGTGCTAGTAGGCTAGCGGGAGGGAACGGGGAGCTGTTTTTT.

About this clonotype: The junction and the germline gene differ at one end; a read error may be behind it. The gene calls are TRBV18 and TRBJ2-2; D gene unclear. Germline V gives CDR1 KGHSH, CDR2 LQKENI. The CDR3 is 13 amino acids. The CDR3, as DNA: TGTGCCAGCTCACCACCGAACTCCGGGGAGCTGTTTTTT. Protein product: CASSPPNSGELFF.

CDR3 nucleotides: TGCGCCAGCAGTGAGGGATTTTTAACCAATGAGCAGTTCTTC. Its protein product is CASSEGFLTNEQFF. This chain links TRBV10-2 with TRBJ2-1; D is unresolved. The CDR3 is made up of 14 amino acids. CDR1 and CDR2 (germline): WSHSY, SAAADI. Trimming stripped 2 bases from V and 6 bases from J, with 11 bases between.

This clonotype was picked up many times. The rearrangement joins TRBV7-9 to TRBJ2-4; tentative D call: TRBD2 (6 bases). Trimming took 2 bases from V and 6 from J, leaving 17 bases between them. Germline V gene lookup returns CDR1 SEHNR and CDR2 FQNEAQ (reference sequence). The CDR3 totals 16 residues. The CDR3 DNA is TGTGCCAGCAGCTTAAGGAGGGACGATGGGAGAAACATTCAGTACTTC. Protein: CASSLRRDDGRNIQYF.